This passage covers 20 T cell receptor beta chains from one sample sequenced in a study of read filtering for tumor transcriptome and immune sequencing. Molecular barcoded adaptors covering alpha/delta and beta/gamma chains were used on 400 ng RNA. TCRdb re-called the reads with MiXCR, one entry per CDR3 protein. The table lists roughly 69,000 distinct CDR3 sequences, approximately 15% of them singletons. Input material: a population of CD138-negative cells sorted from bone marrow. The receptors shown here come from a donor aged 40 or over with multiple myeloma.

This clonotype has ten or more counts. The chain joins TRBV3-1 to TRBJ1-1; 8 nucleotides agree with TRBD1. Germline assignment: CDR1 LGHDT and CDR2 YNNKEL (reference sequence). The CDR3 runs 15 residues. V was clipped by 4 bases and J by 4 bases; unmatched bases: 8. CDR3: CASSLRQGSVTEAFF. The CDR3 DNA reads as TGTGCCAGCAGCCTTCGACAGGGGTCCGTCACTGAAGCTTTCTTT. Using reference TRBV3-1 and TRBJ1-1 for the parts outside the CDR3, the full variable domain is DTAVSQTPKYLVTQMGNDKSIKCEQNLGHDTMYWYKQDSKKFLKIMFSYNNKELIINETVPNRFSPKSPDKAHLNLHINSLELGDSAVYFCASSLRQGSVTEAFFGQGTRLTVV.

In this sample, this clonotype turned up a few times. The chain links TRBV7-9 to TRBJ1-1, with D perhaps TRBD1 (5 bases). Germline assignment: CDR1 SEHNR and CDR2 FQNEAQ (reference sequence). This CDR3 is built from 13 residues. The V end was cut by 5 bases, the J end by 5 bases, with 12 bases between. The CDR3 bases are TGTGCCAGCAGCCTAACGGGGCCGACTGAAGCTTTCTTT. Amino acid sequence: CASSLTGPTEAFF. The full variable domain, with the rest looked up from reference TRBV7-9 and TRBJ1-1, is DTGVSQNPRHKITKRGQNVTFRCDPISEHNRLYWYRQTLGQGPEFLTYFQNEAQLEKSRLLSDRFSAERPKGSFSTLEIQRTEQGDSAMYLCASSLTGPTEAFFGQGTRLTVV.

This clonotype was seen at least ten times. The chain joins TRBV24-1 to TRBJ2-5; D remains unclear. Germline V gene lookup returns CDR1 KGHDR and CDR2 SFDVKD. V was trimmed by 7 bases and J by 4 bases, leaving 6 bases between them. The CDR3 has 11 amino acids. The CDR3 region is CATRSGETQYF. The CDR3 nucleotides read TGTGCCACCAGATCGGGAGAGACCCAGTACTTC.

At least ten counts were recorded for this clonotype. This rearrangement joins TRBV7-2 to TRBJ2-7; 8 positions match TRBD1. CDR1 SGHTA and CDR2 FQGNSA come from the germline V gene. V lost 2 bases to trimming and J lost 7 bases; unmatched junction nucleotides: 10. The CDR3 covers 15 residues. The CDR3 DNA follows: TGTGCCAGCAGCTTAACGGCTCAGGGGGCTAGGGAGCAGTACTTC. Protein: CASSLTAQGAREQYF. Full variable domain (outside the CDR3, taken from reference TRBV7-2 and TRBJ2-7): GAGVSQSPSNKVTEKGKDVELRCDPISGHTALYWYRQSLGQGLEFLIYFQGNSAPDKSGLPSDRFSAERTGGSVSTLTIQRTQQEDSAVYLCASSLTAQGAREQYFGPGTRLTVT.

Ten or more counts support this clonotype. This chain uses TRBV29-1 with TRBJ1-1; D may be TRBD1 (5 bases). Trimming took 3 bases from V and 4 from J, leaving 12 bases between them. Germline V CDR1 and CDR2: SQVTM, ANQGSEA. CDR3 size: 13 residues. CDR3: CSVDLSGLTEAFF. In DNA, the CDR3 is TGCAGCGTTGACCTCTCAGGGCTCACTGAAGCTTTCTTT.

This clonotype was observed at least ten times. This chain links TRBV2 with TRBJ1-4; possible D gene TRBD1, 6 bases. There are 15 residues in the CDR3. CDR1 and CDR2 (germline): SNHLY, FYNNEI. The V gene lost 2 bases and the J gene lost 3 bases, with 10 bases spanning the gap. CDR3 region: CASSEFGGSNEKLFF. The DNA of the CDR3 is TGTGCCAGCAGTGAATTCGGGGGCTCTAATGAAAAACTGTTTTTT.

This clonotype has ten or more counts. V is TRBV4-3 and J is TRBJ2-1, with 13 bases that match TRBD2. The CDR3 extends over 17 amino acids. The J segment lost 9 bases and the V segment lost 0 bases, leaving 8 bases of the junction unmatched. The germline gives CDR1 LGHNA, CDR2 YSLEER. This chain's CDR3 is CASSQDLLAGGPGEQFF. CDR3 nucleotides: TGCGCCAGCAGCCAAGATTTACTAGCGGGAGGGCCGGGTGAGCAGTTCTTC.

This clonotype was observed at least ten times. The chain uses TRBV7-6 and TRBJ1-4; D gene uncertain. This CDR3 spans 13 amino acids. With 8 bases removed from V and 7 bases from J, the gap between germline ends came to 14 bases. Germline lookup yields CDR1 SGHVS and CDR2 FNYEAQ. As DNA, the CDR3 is TGTGCCAGCGGCGGGGAGGATGGTGAAAAACTGTTTTTT. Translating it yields CASGGEDGEKLFF.

This chain's CDR3 is CASSLDSSSYEQYF. CDR3 in DNA: TGTGCCAGCAGCTTAGACAGCTCCTCCTACGAGCAGTACTTC. The rearrangement joins TRBV7-9 to TRBJ2-7; no reliable D call. Trimming took off 1 base at V and 0 bases at J, with 7 bases between the two ends. There are 14 residues in the CDR3. CDR1 SEHNR and CDR2 FQNEAQ come from the germline V gene (reference sequence).

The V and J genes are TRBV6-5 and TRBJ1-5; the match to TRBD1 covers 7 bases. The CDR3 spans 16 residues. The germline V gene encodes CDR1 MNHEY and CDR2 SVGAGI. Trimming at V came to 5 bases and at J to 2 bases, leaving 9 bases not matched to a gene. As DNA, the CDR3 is TGTGCCAGCAGTCGACAGGGCCCGAGGGGCAATCAGCCCCAGCATTTT. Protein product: CASSRQGPRGNQPQHF.

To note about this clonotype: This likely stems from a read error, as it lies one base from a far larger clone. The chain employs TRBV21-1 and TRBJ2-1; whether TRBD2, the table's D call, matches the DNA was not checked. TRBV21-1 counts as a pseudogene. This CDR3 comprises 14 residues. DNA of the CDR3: TGTGCCAGCAGCTTCGAGGCTAGCCGAGGTGAGCAGTTCTTC. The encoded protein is CASSFEASRGEQFF.

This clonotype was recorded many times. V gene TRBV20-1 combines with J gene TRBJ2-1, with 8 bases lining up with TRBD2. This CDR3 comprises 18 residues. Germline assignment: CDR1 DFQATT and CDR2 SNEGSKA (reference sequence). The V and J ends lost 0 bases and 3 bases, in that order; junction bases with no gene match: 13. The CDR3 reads CSAREGGLSGKVYNEQFF. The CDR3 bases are TGCAGTGCTAGAGAGGGTGGCCTTAGCGGGAAGGTCTACAATGAGCAGTTCTTC.

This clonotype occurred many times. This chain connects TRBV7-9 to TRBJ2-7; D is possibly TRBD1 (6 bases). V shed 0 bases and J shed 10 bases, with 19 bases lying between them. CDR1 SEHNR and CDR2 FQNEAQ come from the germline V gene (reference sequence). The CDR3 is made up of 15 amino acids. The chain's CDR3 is CASSLAGAQDRRQYF. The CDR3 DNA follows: TGTGCCAGCAGCTTAGCGGGGGCTCAGGACCGTCGACAGTACTTC.

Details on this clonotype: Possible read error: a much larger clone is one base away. The CDR3 spells CASSSGTKNQPQHF. In nucleotides, the CDR3 is TGTGCCAGCAGCTCCGGGACAAAGAATCAGCCCCAGCATTTT. This chain joins TRBV12-3 or TRBV12-4 and TRBJ1-5; D is possibly TRBD1 (6 bases). V was shortened by 6 bases and J by 4 bases, with 13 bases between the two germline ends. There are 14 residues in the CDR3.

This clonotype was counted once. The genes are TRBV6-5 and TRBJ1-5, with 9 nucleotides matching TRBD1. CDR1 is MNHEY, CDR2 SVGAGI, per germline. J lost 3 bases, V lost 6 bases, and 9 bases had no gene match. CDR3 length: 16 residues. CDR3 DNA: TGTGCCAGCAGGAAAGCGGGGGACAGGGTCAATCAGCCCCAGCATTTT. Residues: CASRKAGDRVNQPQHF.

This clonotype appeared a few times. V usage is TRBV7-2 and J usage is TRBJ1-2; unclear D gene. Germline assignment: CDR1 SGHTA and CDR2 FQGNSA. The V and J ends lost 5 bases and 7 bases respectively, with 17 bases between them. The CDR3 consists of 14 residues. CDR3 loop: CASSPREGRSGYTF. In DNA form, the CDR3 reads TGTGCCAGCAGCCCCCGAGAGGGAAGGTCTGGCTACACCTTC.

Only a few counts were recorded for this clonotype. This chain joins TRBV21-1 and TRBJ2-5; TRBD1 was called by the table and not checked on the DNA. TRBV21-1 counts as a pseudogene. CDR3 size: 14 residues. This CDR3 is CTSSSPTIQETQYF. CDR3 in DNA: TGTACCAGCAGCTCCCCCACGATCCAAGAGACCCAGTACTTC.

CDR3 DNA: TGTGCCAGCAGCTCAGCGAAATCAGGAGCCTCTCCTTTGGAGCAGTACTTC. Translation gives CASSSAKSGASPLEQYF. The chain employs TRBV7-2 and TRBJ2-7; no clear D gene. Trimming stripped 4 bases from V and 7 bases from J, with 26 bases between. This CDR3 has 17 residues. Germline V CDR1 and CDR2: SGHTA, FQGNSA. Full variable domain (rest looked up from reference TRBV7-2 and TRBJ2-7): GAGVSQSPSNKVTEKGKDVELRCDPISGHTALYWYRQSLGQGLEFLIYFQGNSAPDKSGLPSDRFSAERTGGSVSTLTIQRTQQEDSAVYLCASSSAKSGASPLEQYFGPGTRLTVT.

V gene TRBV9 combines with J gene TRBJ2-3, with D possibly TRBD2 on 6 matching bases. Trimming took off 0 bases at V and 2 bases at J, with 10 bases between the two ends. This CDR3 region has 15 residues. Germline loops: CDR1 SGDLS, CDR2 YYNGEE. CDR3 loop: CASSVVAAYTDTQYF. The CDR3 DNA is TGTGCCAGCAGCGTAGTAGCGGCCTACACAGATACGCAGTATTTT.

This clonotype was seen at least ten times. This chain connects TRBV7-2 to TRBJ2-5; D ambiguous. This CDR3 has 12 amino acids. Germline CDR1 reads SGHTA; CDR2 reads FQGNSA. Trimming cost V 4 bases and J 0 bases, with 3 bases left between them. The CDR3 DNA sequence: TGTGCCAGCAGCTCCTACCAAGAGACCCAGTACTTC. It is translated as CASSSYQETQYF.